This TCR beta chain emerged from a study of shared clonotypes between healthy human individuals. This clone came up a few times. Its target is not known. Replicate PCRs run on sorted subsets employed 200 to 250 ng DNA, 30,000 to 35,000 T cell genomes. Profiling relied on immunoSEQ multiplex PCR, and the TCRdb table lists in-frame clones only, not all of them. Among around 1,000,000 clones listed, roughly 80% were seen once. Findings and caveats of the study: As a rule, naive subsets had a larger estimated richness than memory subsets.

The CDR3 is made up of 14 amino acids. Trimming left V 0 bases short and J 2 bases short, with 6 bases between. The germline V gene encodes CDR1 PRHDT and CDR2 FYEKMQ (reference sequence). The chain recombines TRBV13 with TRBJ2-3, with D hard to call. The sequencing sample was made of memory CD4+ T cells from PBMCs. Subset denoted: CD45RA-negative fraction. This TCR was sampled from a man aged 18 to 29 in good health. Some clones in this sample may be carry-over from other donors' samples. CDR3 sequence (DNA): TGTGCCAGCAGCTTAGGGTATTCCACAGATACGCAGTATTTT. This sequence encodes CASSLGYSTDTQYF.